This T cell receptor beta chain was captured in a study of blood T cell repertoires in COVID-19. The CDR3 length is 12 residues. Germline assignment: CDR1 KGHSH and CDR2 LQKENI. J lost 6 bases, V lost 6 bases, and 4 bases had no gene match. Here immunoSEQ multiplex PCR was the method, and the copy in TCRdb shows in-frame clones only, minus some. The sample holds approximately 170,000 clones, 80% to 90% seen once. This clone was observed a few times. The sequenced sample consisted of peripheral blood. This clonotype originated in a woman between 70 and 85 years old with acute or convalescent COVID-19. The chain employs TRBV18 and TRBJ1-2; 7 positions match TRBD1. CDR3: CASSYGTDGYTF. CDR3 coding DNA: TGTGCCAGCTCGTATGGGACAGATGGCTACACCTTC.